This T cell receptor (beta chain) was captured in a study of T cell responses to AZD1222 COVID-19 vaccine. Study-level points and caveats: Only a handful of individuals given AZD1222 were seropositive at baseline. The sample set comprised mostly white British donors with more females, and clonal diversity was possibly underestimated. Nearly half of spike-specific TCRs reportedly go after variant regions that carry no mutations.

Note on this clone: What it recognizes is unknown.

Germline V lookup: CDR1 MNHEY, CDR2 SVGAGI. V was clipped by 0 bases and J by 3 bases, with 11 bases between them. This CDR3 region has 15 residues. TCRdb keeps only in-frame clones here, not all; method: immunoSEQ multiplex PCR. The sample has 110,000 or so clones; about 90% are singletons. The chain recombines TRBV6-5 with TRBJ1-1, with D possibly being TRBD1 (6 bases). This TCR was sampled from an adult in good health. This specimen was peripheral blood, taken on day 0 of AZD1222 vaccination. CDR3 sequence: CASSYSPGGDTEAFF. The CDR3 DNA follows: TGTGCCAGCAGTTACTCCCCGGGGGGCGACACTGAAGCTTTCTTT.